This is a list of T cell receptor beta chains from one sample in a study of shared clonotypes between healthy human individuals. Sequencing was performed with immunoSEQ multiplex PCR; in TCRdb, only in-frame clones are kept and a portion is missing. The sample yields around 1.9 million clones, about 93% seen once. The specimen was naive CD8+ T cells from PBMCs. These receptor sequences come from a man aged 18 to 35 in good health. Some clones in this sample may be carry-over from other donors' samples. Each CDR3 is given with its conserved first and last residue. Some rows have no size entry. The others give once, few or many, or a class for an expanded clone.

clone_size: .
v_call: TRBV7-9
j_call: TRBJ2-6
cdr3_length: 17
cdr3_aa: CASTTAEGSYGANVLTF

clone_size: .
v_call: TRBV6-5
j_call: TRBJ1-5
cdr3_length: 15
cdr3_aa: CASSAEQGRDQPQHF

clone_size: .
v_call: TRBV9
j_call: TRBJ1-2
cdr3_length: 17
cdr3_aa: CASSVGTGQGTDYGYTF

clone_size: .
v_call: TRBV19
j_call: TRBJ2-1
cdr3_length: 15
cdr3_aa: CASKDSASGHNEQFF

clone_size: .
v_call: TRBV5-6
j_call: TRBJ2-7
cdr3_length: 15
cdr3_aa: CASSLEAAGSYEQYF

clone_size: .
v_call: TRBV5-5
j_call: TRBJ2-7
cdr3_length: 16
cdr3_aa: CASSLAFGLGDNEQYF

clone_size: .
v_call: TRBV6-6
j_call: TRBJ2-7
cdr3_length: 13
cdr3_aa: CASSPGLSYEQYF

clone_size: .
v_call: TRBV7-9
j_call: TRBJ2-7
cdr3_length: 12
cdr3_aa: CASSDDRDEQYF

clone_size: .
v_call: TRBV5-6
j_call: TRBJ1-1
cdr3_length: 15
cdr3_aa: CASSEGDWYDTEAFF

clone_size: once
v_call: TRBV2
j_call: TRBJ1-5
cdr3_length: 15
cdr3_aa: CASNDGVLFRQPQHF

clone_size: .
v_call: TRBV7-9
j_call: TRBJ2-1
cdr3_length: 12
cdr3_aa: CASSFPPGEQFF

clone_size: .
v_call: TRBV27
j_call: TRBJ2-1
cdr3_length: 13
cdr3_aa: CASGTSGYNEQFF

clone_size: once
v_call: TRBV7-6
j_call: TRBJ2-1
cdr3_length: 16
cdr3_aa: CASSATRTSIDNEQFF

clone_size: .
v_call: TRBV2
j_call: TRBJ1-5
cdr3_length: 15
cdr3_aa: CASSEWEYSNQPQHF

clone_size: once
v_call: TRBV28
j_call: TRBJ2-3
cdr3_length: 15
cdr3_aa: CASSLWRVSTDTQYF

clone_size: few
v_call: TRBV9
j_call: TRBJ2-1
cdr3_length: 14
cdr3_aa: CASSGSSGNNEQFF

clone_size: .
v_call: TRBV29-1
j_call: TRBJ1-2
cdr3_length: 17
cdr3_aa: CSVELYISVSPGYGYTF

clone_size: .
v_call: TRBV19
j_call: TRBJ2-7
cdr3_length: 14
cdr3_aa: CASSSLAGRYEQYF

clone_size: .
v_call: TRBV19
j_call: TRBJ2-1
cdr3_length: 15
cdr3_aa: CASSPSGRYYNEQFF

clone_size: .
v_call: TRBV13
j_call: TRBJ2-1
cdr3_length: 20
cdr3_aa: CASSTSRIGATPSFWDEQFF

clone_size: .
v_call: TRBV19
j_call: TRBJ2-1
cdr3_length: 11
cdr3_aa: CASSLHNEQFF

clone_size: .
v_call: TRBV28
j_call: TRBJ2-2
cdr3_length: 15
cdr3_aa: CASSLFGHRTGELFF

clone_size: .
v_call: TRBV27
j_call: TRBJ2-7
cdr3_length: 14
cdr3_aa: CASSFGTHAYEQYF

clone_size: .
v_call: TRBV5-4
j_call: TRBJ2-7
cdr3_length: 12
cdr3_aa: CASSLGSLEQYF

clone_size: once
v_call: TRBV6-6
j_call: TRBJ1-4
cdr3_length: 15
cdr3_aa: CASSSPTGGIEKLFF

clone_size: .
v_call: TRBV28
j_call: TRBJ2-7
cdr3_length: 13
cdr3_aa: CASSFHRDYEQYF

clone_size: once
v_call: TRBV28
j_call: TRBJ2-2
cdr3_length: 17
cdr3_aa: CASSSTAGVLFTGELFF

clone_size: .
v_call: TRBV9
j_call: TRBJ1-2
cdr3_length: 14
cdr3_aa: CASSVDQGSGGYTF